These T cell receptor beta chains were read from a single sample in a study of control samples from healthy donors and cancer patients. The assay was immunoSEQ multiplex PCR, and TCRdb's table has in-frame clones only and misses some. Of 75,000 to 90,000 clones in the sample, 86% were seen once. Sequenced: blood. Receptor source: a man aged 30 to 39 in good health. CDR3s leave out the opening cysteine and the closing phenylalanine or tryptophan. Expanded clones get a size class; other rows say once, few or many, or leave the size out.

cdr3_aa,cdr3_length,v_call,j_call,clone_size
ASSSTGGTGELF,12,TRBV27,TRBJ2-2,once
ASSLRPGTSGGNEQF,15,TRBV27,TRBJ2-1,-
ASSPKTGGSTDTQY,14,TRBV11-2,TRBJ2-3,once
AVGRPQLGYEQY,12,TRBV2,TRBJ2-7,once
ASSLPPGQGGGYT,13,TRBV9,TRBJ1-2,-
ASSSRDRGYQETQY,14,TRBV3-1/TRBV3-2,TRBJ2-5,once
AISETENTGELF,12,TRBV10-3,TRBJ2-2,-
ASSQLTGHTEAF,12,TRBV5-8,TRBJ1-1,-
ASSQDRRGATNEQF,14,TRBV4-2,TRBJ2-1,few
ASSLEGREYNNEQF,14,TRBV27,TRBJ2-1,few
ASGLVGGPDGYT,12,TRBV12-5,TRBJ1-2,once
ASSITGAEAF,10,TRBV19,TRBJ1-1,-
ASSLGRGTGGSPGANVLT,18,TRBV5-1,TRBJ2-6,-
ASRAATGAYEQY,12,TRBV19,TRBJ2-7,-
ASSFQDSNTEAF,12,TRBV5-1,TRBJ1-1,-
ASSDPPITMMNAF,13,TRBV10-2,TRBJ1-1,-
ASRRTSGGGDEQF,13,TRBV2,TRBJ2-1,-
ASSDSIWLHEQF,12,TRBV2,TRBJ2-1,-
ASSIKRAGGGYGYT,14,TRBV5-8,TRBJ1-2,-
ASSKTGTGQSEAF,13,TRBV6-6,TRBJ1-1,-
ASSYDRVSHGYT,12,TRBV5-5,TRBJ1-2,-
ASSPPDRADSF,11,TRBV3-1/TRBV3-2,TRBJ1-1,-
ASSLTGGIYNEQF,13,TRBV27,TRBJ2-1,-
ATGTSNTGELF,11,TRBV24-1,TRBJ2-2,-
ARSLSRQGGYRGANVLT,17,TRBV5-3,TRBJ2-6,-
ASSLTGQGEQF,11,TRBV7-8,TRBJ2-1,-
ASRGGAGDTQY,11,TRBV27,TRBJ2-3,once
ASSTPFWDSGANVLT,15,TRBV21-1,TRBJ2-6,-
ASSFEVNTGELF,12,TRBV27,TRBJ2-2,-
ASSQVGWGGNEKLF,14,TRBV4-1,TRBJ1-4,-
ASSEVVENEQF,11,TRBV6-1,TRBJ2-1,-
ATSSPRDSFLLAF,13,TRBV15,TRBJ1-1,-
ASRGSLNTEAF,11,TRBV28,TRBJ1-1,-
ASSLGLAGGIAEQY,14,TRBV28,TRBJ2-7,-
AWSGEGGGGLSDTQY,15,TRBV30,TRBJ2-3,-
ASSRQVSGNTIY,12,TRBV5-6,TRBJ1-3,-
ASSLGGVYGYT,11,TRBV11-2,TRBJ1-2,few
ASSLRGAVYEAF,12,TRBV27,TRBJ1-1,few
ASSQSSGANVLT,12,TRBV18,TRBJ2-6,-
ASSTQGRGEKLF,12,TRBV6-5,TRBJ1-4,-
ASSMVSGVGGNQPQH,15,TRBV19,TRBJ1-5,-
ASSRSQGGEDTQY,13,TRBV19,TRBJ2-3,-